Below, one TCR beta chain is given with its context. Its antigen remains unidentified. This entry is derived from a study of cytomegalovirus exposure and HLA in healthy donors. Study-wide findings and caveats: Researchers reported that a few CMV-associated chains were confirmed in vitro as CMV antigen-specific.

Here immunoSEQ multiplex PCR was the method, and the copy in TCRdb shows in-frame clones only, minus some. The sample holds approximately 60,000 clones, more than 85% seen once. Sequencing input: PBMCs. This TCR derives from a woman aged 18 to 35 in good health and CMV-seropositive.

In DNA form, the CDR3 reads TGTGCCGGTGGGGACAGCCACAATCAGCCCCAGCATTTT. It yields the protein CAGGDSHNQPQHF. The chain combines TRBV6-6 with TRBJ1-5, with 7 bases that match TRBD1. This CDR3 contains 13 residues. V shed 11 bases and J 3 bases; nucleotides not matched to a gene: 7. Germline CDR1 MNHNY, CDR2 SVGAGI (reference sequence).